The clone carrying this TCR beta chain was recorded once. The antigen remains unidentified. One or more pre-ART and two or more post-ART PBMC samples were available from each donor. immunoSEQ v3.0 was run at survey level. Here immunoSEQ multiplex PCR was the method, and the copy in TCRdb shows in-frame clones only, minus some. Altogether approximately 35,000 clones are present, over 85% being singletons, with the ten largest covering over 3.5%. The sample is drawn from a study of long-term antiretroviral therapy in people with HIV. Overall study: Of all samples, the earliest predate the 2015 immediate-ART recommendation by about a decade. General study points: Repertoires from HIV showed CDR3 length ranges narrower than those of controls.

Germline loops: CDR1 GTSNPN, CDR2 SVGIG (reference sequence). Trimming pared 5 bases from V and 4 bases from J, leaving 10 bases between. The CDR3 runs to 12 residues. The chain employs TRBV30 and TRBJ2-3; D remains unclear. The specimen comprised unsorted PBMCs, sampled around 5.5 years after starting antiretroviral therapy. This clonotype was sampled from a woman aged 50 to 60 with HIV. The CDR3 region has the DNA TGTGCCTGGGGAGAAAGGGCAGATACGCAGTATTTT. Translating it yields CAWGERADTQYF.